This TCR beta chain was sequenced during a study of OX40 agonist ivuxolimab in advanced cancers. Looking at the study overall: Patients in dose escalation had liver, melanoma, kidney or head and neck cancers.

Collection of blood occurred at baseline, at cycle 4 day 1, and at cycle 7 day 1. CDR3 length: 14 amino acids. Germline values: CDR1 SGHNT, CDR2 YENEEA. The V segment lost 1 base and the J segment 0 bases; nucleotides outside the gene matches: 0. Findings and caveats of the study: Relative to CD4+ cells, CD8+ T cells on average had more expanded clones.

Clones were read by immunoSEQ multiplex PCR, and TCRdb kept only the in-frame ones, dropping some. The data contain 25,000 to 30,000 clones, roughly 83% of them seen just once; the ten biggest clones take up roughly a sixth. A word on this clone: The antigen is undetermined.

This material consisted of CD4+ or CD8+ T cells sorted from blood, taken in a trial of the OX40 agonist ivuxolimab. The genes are TRBV11-3 and TRBJ2-7; 7 bases are shared with TRBD2. This TCR was recovered from an adult with an advanced solid tumor such as melanoma, head and neck, liver or kidney cancer. DNA of the CDR3: TGTGCCAGCAGCTTAGCGGGAGGCTCCTACGAGCAGTACTTC. It specifies CASSLAGGSYEQYF.